These 16 T cell receptor beta chains were all obtained from the same sample, sequenced in a study of molecular identifiers for immune sequencing clone quantification. TCRdb independently ran MiXCR on the PCR reads; one entry per CDR3 protein. Among some 680,000 distinct CDR3 sequences listed, about 25% were seen once. The sequenced sample was naive CD8+ T cells from blood, with Jurkat cell RNA spiked in. Stated subset: FACS-sorted CD8+CD4-CCR7+CD45RA+ naive T cells. Receptor source: a human donor in good health. Some libraries in this study had Jurkat cell RNA spiked in.

In this sample, this clonotype turned up many times. This sequence joins TRBV7-9 and TRBJ1-1; 12 bases are a match to TRBD1. This CDR3 contains 15 residues. J gave up 3 bases and V 4 bases, and 3 bases lay outside the gene matches. The germline CDR1 and CDR2 sequences are SEHNR and FQNEAQ (reference sequence). The CDR3 spells CASSWDRGPDTEAFF. The CDR3 nucleotides are TGTGCCAGCAGCTGGGACAGGGGGCCGGACACTGAAGCTTTCTTT.

This clonotype was found a few times. V usage is TRBV29-1 and J usage is TRBJ1-1; TRBD1 matches at 9 bases. This CDR3 spans 15 amino acids. V lost 5 bases and J lost 4; bases outside the gene matches: 11. The germline V gene encodes CDR1 SQVTM and CDR2 ANQGSEA. The CDR3 reads CSVLATGGSGTEAFF. For the CDR3, the DNA is TGCAGCGTTTTGGCGACAGGGGGTTCGGGCACTGAAGCTTTCTTT.

The gene calls are TRBV4-1 and TRBJ2-1, with TRBD2 matching over 16 bases. The J segment lost 6 bases and the V segment lost 4 bases, leaving 9 bases of the junction unmatched. This CDR3 contains 18 residues. Per germline, CDR1 MGHRA and CDR2 YSYEKL. In nucleotides, the CDR3 is TGCGCCAGCAGCCGAACCGGGACTAGCGGGGGGGCCCTCAATGAGCAGTTCTTC. Amino acid sequence: CASSRTGTSGGALNEQFF.

The gene calls are TRBV6-5 and TRBJ1-1, with a possible D match to TRBD1 (6 bases). Germline loops: CDR1 MNHEY, CDR2 SVGAGI. Deletions cut 6 bases from V and 0 bases from J, with 20 bases between. The CDR3 has 17 amino acids. The DNA of the CDR3 is TGTGCCAGCAGCCCCGACAGTCTTGGGGGCTTGAACACTGAAGCTTTCTTT. This translates into CASSPDSLGGLNTEAFF.

This chain connects TRBV24-1 to TRBJ2-3; D might be TRBD2 (6 bases). V lost 5 bases to trimming and J lost 1 base, with 18 bases between them. The V gene's germline CDR1 is KGHDR and CDR2 SFDVKD. This CDR3 region has 17 residues. The CDR3 here is CATSGPGPKRGTDTQYF. The CDR3 bases are TGTGCCACCAGTGGACCGGGACCAAAGCGGGGCACAGATACGCAGTATTTT.

In its sample, this clonotype was seen a few times. The chain employs TRBV6-2 or TRBV6-3 and TRBJ2-1; D is unclear. The germline V gene encodes CDR1 MNHEY and CDR2 SVGEGT. The V and J ends lost 2 bases and 5 bases respectively, with 7 bases between them. The length of the CDR3 is 13 residues. CDR3 nucleotides: TGTGCCAGCAGTTACGGGCGGCACAATGAGCAGTTCTTC. Translation: CASSYGRHNEQFF.

This clonotype was detected a few times. The chain recombines TRBV6-2 or TRBV6-3 with TRBJ2-6; possibly TRBD2 for D (5 bases). The germline V gene has CDR1 MNHEY and CDR2 SVGEGT. CDR3 size: 18 residues. Trimming took off 5 bases at V and 1 base at J, with 18 bases between the two ends. CDR3 in amino acids: CASSIPADGESGANVLTF. DNA of the CDR3: TGTGCCAGCAGTATACCGGCGGACGGGGAGTCTGGGGCCAACGTCCTGACTTTC.

This clonotype was counted many times. J is TRBJ2-3 and V is TRBV19; no reliable D call. The CDR3 covers 14 residues. V lost 5 bases and J lost 6, with 15 bases in between. The V gene's germline CDR1 is LNHDA and CDR2 SQIVND (reference sequence). Here the CDR3 reads CASSLRAPADTQYF. In DNA form, the CDR3 reads TGTGCCAGTAGTCTCCGGGCCCCTGCTGATACGCAGTATTTT. The full variable domain, with the rest looked up from reference TRBV19 and TRBJ2-3, is DGGITQSPKYLFRKEGQNVTLSCEQNLNHDAMYWYRQDPGQGLRLIYYSQIVNDFQKGDIAEGYSVSREKKESFPLTVTSAQKNPTAFYLCASSLRAPADTQYFGPGTRLTVL.

This clonotype came up many times. V gene TRBV7-9 combines with J gene TRBJ2-1; TRBD2 matches at 12 bases. CDR3 length: 16 residues. Looked up from germline, CDR1 is SEHNR and CDR2 is FQNEAQ (reference sequence). J was trimmed by 2 bases and V by 3 bases; bases with no gene match: 2. CDR3 nucleotides: TGTGCCAGCAGCTTTCGACTAGCGGGAGCCTACAATGAGCAGTTCTTC. Translation gives CASSFRLAGAYNEQFF.

Many counts were recorded for this clonotype. The chain employs TRBV28 and TRBJ1-5; D call uncertain. Germline V gene data show CDR1 as MDHEN and CDR2 as SYDVKM. The CDR3 is made up of 14 amino acids. V was trimmed by 6 bases and J by 5 bases, leaving 14 bases between them. For the CDR3, the DNA is TGTGCCAGCAGAGGTTATGAACCGGATCAGCCCCAGCATTTT. Its protein is CASRGYEPDQPQHF.

At least ten counts were recorded for this clonotype. This chain connects TRBV7-9 to TRBJ2-2; D possibly corresponds to TRBD2 (5 bases). Trimming left V 5 bases short and J 6 bases short, with 25 bases between. Germline V gene sequence: CDR1 SEHNR, CDR2 FQNEAQ (reference sequence). CDR3 length equals 18 residues. CDR3 bases: TGTGCCAGCAGCCCCCCTTTTCTACCGGGGATCGAATCCGGGGAGCTGTTTTTT. This encodes CASSPPFLPGIESGELFF.

The table lists this clonotype with a few counts. The V gene is TRBV7-8, the J gene TRBJ2-3, with 11 bases aligning to TRBD2. Per germline, CDR1 SGHVS and CDR2 FQNEAQ. This CDR3 is 16 amino acids long. V was pared by 3 bases and J by 6 bases, with 8 bases of the junction left unmatched. The CDR3 bases are TGTGCCAGCAGCTTGACCCTAGCGGGGGGATTCGATACGCAGTATTTT. Translating gives CASSLTLAGGFDTQYF.

A few counts support this clonotype. This chain joins TRBV19 and TRBJ2-2; 9 positions agree with TRBD1. This CDR3 comprises 16 residues. The ends lost 1 base at V and 8 bases at J; junction bases unmatched: 8. Germline CDR1 LNHDA, CDR2 SQIVND (reference sequence). The CDR3: CASSIVRDRVRGELFF. CDR3 coding DNA: TGTGCCAGTAGTATAGTCCGGGACAGGGTTCGAGGGGAGCTGTTTTTT.

Ten or more counts support this clonotype. The chain has TRBV21-1 and TRBJ2-3; the table's D gene call, TRBD1, was not cross checked with the DNA. TRBV21-1 is recorded as a pseudogene. The CDR3 loop spans 16 amino acids. CDR3 sequence reads: CASSTVFGHAPATQYF. CDR3 nucleotides: TGTGCCAGCAGCACCGTATTCGGACATGCCCCGGCTACGCAGTATTTT.

This chain joins TRBV7-9 and TRBJ2-7; the D is unclear. From germline, CDR1 is SEHNR and CDR2 FQNEAQ (reference sequence). Trimming took 2 bases from V and 0 from J, leaving 11 bases between them. CDR3 length: 15 amino acids. CDR3 protein: CASSLHEMLSYEQYF. In DNA, the CDR3 is TGTGCCAGCAGCTTACATGAGATGCTCTCCTACGAGCAGTACTTC.

Concerning this clonotype: Possible read error: a much larger clone is one base away. This chain links TRBV2 with TRBJ1-5; no reliable D call. The CDR3 length is 14 residues. Germline-derived CDR1 and CDR2 are SNHLY and FYNNEI. CDR3 amino acids: CAGSDFSSNQPQHF. The DNA for the CDR3 is TGTGCCGGCAGTGATTTCTCTTCTAATCAGCCCCAGCATTTT.